This T cell receptor (beta chain) was documented in a study of early T cells in non-severe SARS-CoV-2 infection. Study-level background: Sequencing was performed on bulk RNA from unsorted whole blood, leaving chains unpaired.

Points from the study as a whole: A preference for anti-spike CD8 responses marked VDJdb matching, which missed private and CD4 specificities.

Attachment of unique molecular identifiers was made to individual cDNA molecules. A single record per CDR3 protein comes from TCRdb applying MiXCR to the 5' RACE reads. The sample yields tens of thousands of distinct CDR3 sequences, 11% to 15% seen once. From germline, CDR1 is SQVTM and CDR2 ANQGSEA. The CDR3 spans 12 residues. The germline V and J ends were trimmed by 6 bases and 0 bases, with 8 bases remaining between them. This clonotype was seen repeatedly, ten times or more. Antigen specificity is unknown. The chain combines TRBV29-1 with TRBJ1-1; no clear D gene. Sequenced: whole blood. The sequence derives from an adult who was a healthcare worker with PCR-confirmed SARS-CoV-2 infection or an uninfected control (not recorded which). CDR3 loop: CSVRAMNTEAFF. The CDR3 coding sequence is TGCAGCGTCCGGGCAATGAACACTGAAGCTTTCTTT.